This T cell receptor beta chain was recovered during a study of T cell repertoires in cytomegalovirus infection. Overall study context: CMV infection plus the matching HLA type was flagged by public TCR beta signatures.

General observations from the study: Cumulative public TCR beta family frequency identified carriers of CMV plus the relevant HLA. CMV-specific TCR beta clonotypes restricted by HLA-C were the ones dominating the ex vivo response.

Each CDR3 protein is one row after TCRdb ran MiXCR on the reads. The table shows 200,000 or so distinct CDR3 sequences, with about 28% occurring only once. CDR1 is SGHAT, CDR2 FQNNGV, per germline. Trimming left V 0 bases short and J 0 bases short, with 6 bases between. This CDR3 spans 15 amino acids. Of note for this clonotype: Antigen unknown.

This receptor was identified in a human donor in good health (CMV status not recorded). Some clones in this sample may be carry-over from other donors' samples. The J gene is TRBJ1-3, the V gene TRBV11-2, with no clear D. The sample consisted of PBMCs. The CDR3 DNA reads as TGTGCCAGCAGCTTAGACTCGAGCTCTGGAAACACCATATATTTT. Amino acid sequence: CASSLDSSSGNTIYF.